Below, 27 T cell receptor beta chains from the same sample are listed, as sequenced in a study of beta chain features in type 1 diabetes. Expressed TCRB transcripts were sequenced, since all the RNA that had been isolated was reverse transcribed. Method: immunoSEQ multiplex PCR; TCRdb's copy keeps in-frame clones and lacks some. The data hold about 230,000 clones, with 7.5% to 10% observed a single time. Sample: naive CD4+ T cells from blood. These receptors were collected from a woman between 18 and 30 years old in good health.

The chain is built from TRBV7-8 and TRBJ2-1, with 7 positions matching TRBD2. Germline CDR1 SGHVS, CDR2 FQNEAQ. This CDR3 has 14 residues. Trimming took 1 base from V and 7 from J; bases not matched to a gene: 4. In DNA, the CDR3 is TGTGCCAGCAGCTTAGGCGGGAGCCCTAATGAGCAGTTCTTC. It encodes CASSLGGSPNEQFF.

The chain uses TRBV9 and TRBJ2-1, with 8 nucleotides matching TRBD1. Germline trimming cut 4 bases from V and 4 bases from J; bases unmatched to any gene: 7. The CDR3 sequence is 15 residues long. The V gene's germline CDR1 is SGDLS and CDR2 YYNGEE. The CDR3 DNA follows: TGTGCCAGCAGCAACGACAGGGGATTATACAATGAGCAGTTCTTC. Its protein is CASSNDRGLYNEQFF.

The rearrangement links TRBV19 to TRBJ2-5; 9 bases are shared with TRBD2. Per germline, CDR1 LNHDA and CDR2 SQIVND (reference sequence). The ends lost 7 bases at V and 4 bases at J; junction bases unmatched: 7. The CDR3 is made up of 14 amino acids. The CDR3 DNA reads as TGTGCCAGTAAAGTGGCGGGAGGGGTAGAGACCCAGTACTTC. It translates to CASKVAGGVETQYF. Full variable domain (missing parts from reference TRBV19 and TRBJ2-5): DGGITQSPKYLFRKEGQNVTLSCEQNLNHDAMYWYRQDPGQGLRLIYYSQIVNDFQKGDIAEGYSVSREKKESFPLTVTSAQKNPTAFYLCASKVAGGVETQYFGPGTRLLVL.

This sequence joins TRBV7-2 and TRBJ2-7, with D perhaps TRBD1 (5 bases). Germline assignment: CDR1 SGHTA and CDR2 FQGNSA. V dropped 5 bases and J dropped 7 bases, with 18 bases sitting between them. This CDR3 spans 14 amino acids. CDR3 region: CASSSLRGAGEQYF. The CDR3 DNA sequence: TGTGCCAGCAGCAGCCTAAGGGGCGCCGGGGAGCAGTACTTC.

V usage is TRBV30 and J usage is TRBJ2-1; 12 nucleotides match TRBD2. Trimming at V came to 0 bases and at J to 3 bases, leaving 6 bases not matched to a gene. The length of the CDR3 is 17 residues. The germline gives CDR1 GTSNPN, CDR2 SVGIG (reference sequence). The CDR3 bases are TGTGCCTGGAGTGTGGTCCGGACTAGCGGGATCTACAATGAGCAGTTCTTC. Translation gives CAWSVVRTSGIYNEQFF.

This chain uses TRBV2 with TRBJ2-5, with TRBD2 identical over 9 bases. V shed 3 bases, J shed 4 bases, and the junction held 9 bases outside the gene matches. Germline CDR1 reads SNHLY; CDR2 reads FYNNEI. The CDR3 is 16 amino acids. CDR3 sequence (DNA): TGTGCCAGCAGTGATGGGCGGGGGGGCCGTTTAGAGACCCAGTACTTC. Encoded protein: CASSDGRGGRLETQYF.

This chain links TRBV5-1 with TRBJ2-7; 13 bases are shared with TRBD2. The CDR3 consists of 15 residues. The germline gives CDR1 SGHRS, CDR2 YFSETQ. J was trimmed by 3 bases and V by 4 bases; bases with no gene match: 4. The CDR3 sequence is CASSPGLAGFYEQYF. In nucleotides, the CDR3 is TGCGCCAGCAGCCCGGGACTAGCGGGATTCTACGAGCAGTACTTC.

This clone showed up just a few times. The chain links TRBV11-2 to TRBJ2-2; D not resolved. The CDR3 spans 12 residues. Trimming stripped 3 bases from V and 9 bases from J, with 8 bases between. Looked up from germline, CDR1 is SGHAT and CDR2 is FQNNGV. The CDR3 DNA reads as TGTGCCAGCAGCTTCGTGTACAGGGAGCTGTTTTTT. Protein: CASSFVYRELFF.

This clone was observed a few times. The V and J genes are TRBV19 and TRBJ2-7; D is unresolved. The CDR3 length is 12 residues. Germline CDR1 reads LNHDA; CDR2 reads SQIVND (reference sequence). V was cut by 5 bases and J by 4 bases, with 9 bases left in between. CDR3 nucleotide sequence: TGTGCCAGTAGTGGATCTAGGTACGAGCAGTACTTC. Amino acids: CASSGSRYEQYF.

The J gene is TRBJ2-1, the V gene TRBV27; 11 positions agree with TRBD2. The germline V gene encodes CDR1 MNHEY and CDR2 SMNVEV (reference sequence). V lost 6 bases and J lost 4; bases outside the gene matches: 5. This CDR3 has 15 amino acids. CDR3 amino acids: CASRYGTSGYNEQFF. The CDR3 nucleotides read TGTGCCAGCAGATACGGGACTAGCGGTTACAATGAGCAGTTCTTC.

The chain uses TRBV6-6 and TRBJ1-3; 8 bases are shared with TRBD1. Germline lookup yields CDR1 MNHNY and CDR2 SVGAGI (reference sequence). V lost 7 bases, J lost 0 bases, and 8 bases stayed unmatched. This CDR3 is 16 amino acids long. CDR3 sequence (DNA): TGTGCCAGCACTCTGGACAGGGCGATCTCTGGAAACACCATATATTTT. Protein: CASTLDRAISGNTIYF.

In this sample, this clone turned up a few times. This chain joins TRBV27 and TRBJ2-7; 8 bases fit TRBD1. CDR1 and CDR2 from the germline V gene are MNHEY and SMNVEV (reference sequence). The trim removed 3 bases at V and 12 bases at J, leaving 7 bases unmatched. This CDR3 is 12 amino acids long. CDR3 region: CASSFDRGRWYF. The DNA of the CDR3 is TGTGCCAGCAGTTTTGACAGGGGCCGGTGGTACTTC.

There are a few counts of this clone. This chain uses TRBV28 with TRBJ1-1; 10 bases are shared with TRBD1. There are 15 residues in the CDR3. V trimming: 5 bases; J trimming: 3 bases; junction bases outside the gene matches: 6. The germline V gene encodes CDR1 MDHEN and CDR2 SYDVKM. The CDR3 spells CASSPFGQGDTEAFF. The CDR3 nucleotides read TGTGCCAGCAGTCCTTTCGGACAGGGGGACACTGAAGCTTTCTTT.

J is TRBJ2-1 and V is TRBV10-3; TRBD2 matches 14 bases. The V segment lost 3 bases and the J segment 10 bases; nucleotides outside the gene matches: 11. This CDR3 spans 17 amino acids. Germline values: CDR1 ENHRY, CDR2 SYGVKD. This CDR3 is CAISEGLAGGPEGEQFF. For the CDR3, the DNA is TGTGCCATCAGTGAAGGACTAGCGGGAGGACCCGAGGGGGAGCAGTTCTTC.

The genes are TRBV6-6 and TRBJ1-5; TRBD1 aligns across 10 bases. The CDR3 length is 15 residues. Looked up from germline, CDR1 is MNHNY and CDR2 is SVGAGI (reference sequence). Germline trimming cut 5 bases from V and 5 bases from J; bases unmatched to any gene: 6. The CDR3 sequence: CASSPPGQGYQPQHF. CDR3 coding DNA: TGTGCCAGCAGTCCGCCGGGACAGGGGTATCAGCCCCAGCATTTT.

In its sample, this clone was seen a few times. CDR3 protein: CASSSADRSSGANVLTF. The CDR3 DNA sequence: TGTGCCAGCAGCTCAGCAGACAGAAGCTCTGGGGCCAACGTCCTGACTTTC. The V and J genes are TRBV5-4 and TRBJ2-6; TRBD1 is a possible D gene (5 bases). CDR3 length: 17 amino acids. Trimming removed 3 bases at V and 0 bases at J, with 13 bases between. Germline CDR1 SGHNT, CDR2 YYREEE (reference sequence).

Ten or more counts support this clone. V gene TRBV5-4 combines with J gene TRBJ2-2; 8 bases align to TRBD1. The CDR3 has 18 amino acids. CDR1 is SGHNT and CDR2 is YYREEE in the germline V gene (reference sequence). V lost 2 bases, J lost 0 bases, and 9 bases stayed unmatched. Here the CDR3 DNA reads TGTGCCAGCAGCTTCAGGGGGCGAGGTTTCGCGAACACCGGGGAGCTGTTTTTT. Translating gives CASSFRGRGFANTGELFF.

The chain recombines TRBV7-8 with TRBJ2-2, with D perhaps matching TRBD1 (5 bases). This CDR3 has 16 residues. Germline V gives CDR1 SGHVS, CDR2 FQNEAQ. Trimming shortened V by 0 bases and J by 4 bases, and 12 bases separated the two germline ends. The CDR3 sequence: CASSLASGSFTGELFF. The CDR3 coding sequence is TGTGCCAGCAGCTTAGCCTCAGGGTCGTTCACCGGGGAGCTGTTTTTT.

In this sample, this clone turned up a few times. The gene calls are TRBV4-1 and TRBJ1-5, with 10 nucleotides matching TRBD1. V was pared by 2 bases and J by 8 bases, with 6 bases of the junction left unmatched. Germline V lookup: CDR1 MGHRA, CDR2 YSYEKL. CDR3 length equals 15 residues. The CDR3 loop is CASSQPTGGYEPQHF. The DNA for the CDR3 is TGCGCCAGCAGCCAACCGACAGGGGGCTACGAGCCCCAGCATTTT.

This clone was counted only a few times. DNA of the CDR3: TGTGCCAGCAGCGCTACAGGGGGCTATGGCTACACCTTC. Its protein is CASSATGGYGYTF. The chain combines TRBV5-4 with TRBJ1-2; TRBD1 matches 8 bases. This CDR3 is 13 amino acids long. V trimming: 4 bases; J trimming: 4 bases; junction bases outside the gene matches: 3. Germline CDR1 reads SGHNT; CDR2 reads YYREEE (reference sequence).

This clone was detected only a few times. The rearrangement uses TRBV20-1 and TRBJ2-1, with a tentative D call TRBD2 (5 bases). Trimming removed 3 bases at V and 9 bases at J, with 9 bases between. Germline V gene lookup returns CDR1 DFQATT and CDR2 SNEGSKA (reference sequence). The CDR3 extends over 11 amino acids. The chain's CDR3 is CSARSGVEQFF. In nucleotides, the CDR3 is TGCAGTGCTAGGTCCGGGGTTGAGCAGTTCTTC.

This clone has a handful of counts. The chain is built from TRBV9 and TRBJ1-1; tentative D call: TRBD1 (6 bases). With 0 bases removed from V and 0 bases from J, the gap between germline ends came to 9 bases. Germline V CDR1 and CDR2: SGDLS, YYNGEE. There are 15 residues in the CDR3. The chain's CDR3 is CASSVGAGVNTEAFF. The CDR3 DNA is TGTGCCAGCAGCGTAGGGGCAGGGGTGAACACTGAAGCTTTCTTT.

The chain carries TRBV5-1 and TRBJ2-1, with TRBD2 matching over 11 bases. Per germline, CDR1 SGHRS and CDR2 YFSETQ. The CDR3 is made up of 15 amino acids. Losses at the gene ends were 2 bases for V and 5 bases for J; bases not matched to a gene: 3. The CDR3 sequence: CASSFLAGGHNEQFF. The DNA of the CDR3 is TGCGCCAGCAGCTTTCTAGCGGGGGGTCACAATGAGCAGTTCTTC.

This chain connects TRBV4-1 to TRBJ2-4; 8 bases map to TRBD2. Looked up from germline, CDR1 is MGHRA and CDR2 is YSYEKL. Trimming at V came to 0 bases and at J to 1 base, leaving 11 bases not matched to a gene. The CDR3 has 19 residues. In DNA, the CDR3 is TGCGCCAGCAGCCAAGAACGGGCGGGGGGCCTGTGGGCCAAAAACATTCAGTACTTC. This gives the protein CASSQERAGGLWAKNIQYF.

This clone was picked up a small number of times. The chain links TRBV5-4 to TRBJ2-2; D not resolved. The CDR3 runs 15 residues. Germline assignment: CDR1 SGHNT and CDR2 YYREEE (reference sequence). The V end was cut by 0 bases, the J end by 6 bases, with 12 bases between. The CDR3 loop is CASSLVGPSAGELFF. CDR3 DNA: TGTGCCAGCAGCTTGGTGGGCCCGTCGGCCGGGGAGCTGTTTTTT.

This clone came up a few times. The genes are TRBV5-1 and TRBJ2-3; 12 bases line up with TRBD1. Per the germline V gene, CDR1 is SGHRS and CDR2 is YFSETQ. This CDR3 contains 16 residues. V gave up 4 bases and J gave up 4 bases; unmatched junction bases: 7. The CDR3 reads CASSRMGTGGADTQYF. The CDR3 DNA sequence: TGCGCCAGCAGCCGTATGGGGACAGGGGGCGCAGATACGCAGTATTTT.

This clone was seen a few times. The V gene is TRBV21-1, the J gene TRBJ2-7; TRBD2, the table's D call, was not compared with the DNA. TRBV21-1 constitutes a pseudogene. CDR3 length: 16 residues. The CDR3 sequence: CASYPTPGYHEGEQYF. The DNA of the CDR3 is TGTGCCAGCTACCCGACTCCGGGATATCACGAAGGCGAGCAGTACTTC.